This T cell receptor delta chain came from a study of gamma-delta chains in newborns, infants, children. On the study more broadly: Microbial exposure reportedly drives polyclonal innate γδ T cell expansion after birth.

Germline CDR1 reads GEAIGNYY; CDR2 reads EKD. This CDR3 comprises 18 residues. The V end lost 0 bases, the J end lost 0 bases, and 11 bases lay between the germline ends. TCRdb re-called the reads using CATT. The table records under 5,000 delta-chain clones, approximately 2.1% of them present only once. The receptor was derived from a child who was a newborn, infant or young child, either healthy, febrile or measles-vaccinated (not recorded which). This chain uses TRDV2 with TRDJ3; D may be TRDD3 (6 bases). The sample consisted of blood. CDR3: CACDTGDPRSWDTRQMFF. In nucleotides, the CDR3 is TGTGCCTGTGACACCGGGGATCCCCGCTCCTGGGACACCCGACAGATGTTTTTC.